The 2 T cell receptor beta chains given below trace back to one sample, sequenced in a study of PD-1 blockade in classical Hodgkin lymphoma. Every patient had relapsed following autologous stem cell transplantation, and cohorts differed in brentuximab vedotin exposure. TCRdb keeps only in-frame clones here, not all; method: immunoSEQ multiplex PCR. The sample records about 97,000 clones, approximately 80% being singletons. Sequencing used peripheral blood mononuclear cells (PBMCs), obtained at baseline. These receptors all come from a human donor with classical Hodgkin lymphoma.

The chain employs TRBV29-1 and TRBJ2-5; tentative D call: TRBD1 (6 bases). The V and J ends lost 7 bases and 0 bases respectively, with 15 bases between them. The length of the CDR3 is 14 residues. Germline loops: CDR1 SQVTM, CDR2 ANQGSEA. In DNA form, the CDR3 reads TGCAGCGCTAGGACAGCGCAGAACCAAGAGACCCAGTACTTC. The encoded protein is CSARTAQNQETQYF.

The rearrangement uses TRBV5-1 and TRBJ2-1, with 12 bases lining up with TRBD2. Per germline, CDR1 SGHRS and CDR2 YFSETQ. Trimming cost V 5 bases and J 5 bases; bases outside gene matches: 2. CDR3 length: 14 residues. As DNA, the CDR3 is TGCGCCAGCAGGCTAGCGGGAGGGGACAATGAGCAGTTCTTC. Amino acids: CASRLAGGDNEQFF.